The source of this T cell receptor (beta chain) is a study of cytomegalovirus exposure and HLA in healthy donors. General study points: Later genetic work tied a missense DCLRE1C variant to beta-chain V and J trimming. Researchers catalogued about 150 TCR beta chains as cytomegalovirus-associated.

The PCR made use of 60 Vbeta and 13 Jbeta primers. TCRdb keeps only in-frame clones here, not all; method: immunoSEQ multiplex PCR. The sample consists of around 270,000 clones, around 80% of them appearing once. This CDR3 has 14 residues. Trimming removed 3 bases from V and 4 bases from J, with 10 bases in between. Germline lookup yields CDR1 KGHSH and CDR2 LQKENI. This clone occurred once. Its specificity is unknown. This TCR was recovered from a girl aged 2 to 9 in good health and CMV-seronegative. V and J are TRBV18 and TRBJ1-5; tentative D call: TRBD1 (6 bases). Sequencing input: PBMCs. CDR3 DNA sequence: TGTGCCAGCTCACCGGGGGCGGTAAATCAGCCCCAGCATTTT. The encoded protein is CASSPGAVNQPQHF. Supplemented by reference TRBV18 and TRBJ1-5, the full variable domain reads NAGVMQNPRHLVRRRGQEARLRCSPMKGHSHVYWYRQLPEEGLKFMVYLQKENIIDESGMPKERFSAEFPKEGPSILRIQQVVRGDSAAYFCASSPGAVNQPQHFGDGTRLSIL.